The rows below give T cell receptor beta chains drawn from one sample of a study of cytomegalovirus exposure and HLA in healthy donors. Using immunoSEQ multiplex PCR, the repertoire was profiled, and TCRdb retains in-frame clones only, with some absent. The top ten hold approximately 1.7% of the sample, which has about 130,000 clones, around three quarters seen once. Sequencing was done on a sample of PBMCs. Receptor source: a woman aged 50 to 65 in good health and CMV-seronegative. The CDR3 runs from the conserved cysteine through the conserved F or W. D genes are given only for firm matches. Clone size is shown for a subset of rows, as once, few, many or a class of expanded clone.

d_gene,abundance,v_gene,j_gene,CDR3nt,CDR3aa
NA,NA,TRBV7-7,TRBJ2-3,TGTGCTAGCAGCTTAGGGCAGGGACTCACAGATACGCAGTATTTT,CASSLGQGLTDTQYF
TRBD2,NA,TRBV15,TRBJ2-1,TGTGCCACCAGCAGAGAGCGGGGGGCGATCAGTGAGCAGTTCTTC,CATSRERGAISEQFF
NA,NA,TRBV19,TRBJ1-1,TGTGCCAGTAGTTCCTGGACTGTTCCTATGAACACTGAAGCTTTCTTT,CASSSWTVPMNTEAFF
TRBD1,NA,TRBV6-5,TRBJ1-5,TGTGCCAGCAGCCCCGGGACAGTTAGCAATCAGCCCCAGAATTTT,CASSPGTVSNQPQNF
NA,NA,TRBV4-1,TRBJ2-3,TGCGCCAGCAGCCAAGAAGTAGTAGATACGCAGTATTTT,CASSQEVVDTQYF
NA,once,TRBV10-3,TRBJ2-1,TGTGCCATCAGGACAAGAATAGACAATGAGCAGTTCTTC,CAIRTRIDNEQFF
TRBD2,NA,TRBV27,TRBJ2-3,TGTGCCAGCAGTTTATCTCATCTAGCGGGGGGGTATACGCAGTATTTT,CASSLSHLAGGYTQYF
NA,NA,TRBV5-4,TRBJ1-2,TGTGCCAGCAGCGAGGGAGGGGAAAACTATGGCTACCCCTTC,CASSEGGENYGYPF
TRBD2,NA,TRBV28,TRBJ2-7,TGTGCCAGCAGTTTTAGCGGGAGATCAAACGAGCAGTACTTC,CASSFSGRSNEQYF
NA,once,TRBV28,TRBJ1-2,TGTGCCAGCAGTAAACCCGCAGACAGGCGTCTATGCGGCTACACCTTC,CASSKPADRRLCGYTF
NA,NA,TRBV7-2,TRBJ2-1,TGTGCCAGCAGCCAGCGTATAAATGAGCAGTTCTTC,CASSQRINEQFF
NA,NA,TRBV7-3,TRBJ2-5,TGTGCCAGCAGCCCTGAAGGGGGACCTACGACCCAGTACTTC,CASSPEGGPTTQYF
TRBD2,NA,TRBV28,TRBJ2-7,TGTGCCAGCAGTTTAGGTGGGGGACTAGCTCGGGGGGAGCAGTACTTC,CASSLGGGLARGEQYF
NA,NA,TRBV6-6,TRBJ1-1,TGTGCCAGCATTACGACAGCCAACACTGAAGCTTTCTTT,CASITTANTEAFF
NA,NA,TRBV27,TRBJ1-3,TGTGCCAGCAGCCGTTTTTCAGTCAGGGGCAGCTCTGGAAACACCATATATTTT,CASSRFSVRGSSGNTIYF
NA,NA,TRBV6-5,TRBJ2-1,TGTGCCAGCAGTTCTCCCCCGGGGAGTCGGGATGAGCAGTTCTTC,CASSSPPGSRDEQFF
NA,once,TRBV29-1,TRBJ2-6,TGCAGCGTCGGATCGTGGACTGCTGGGGCCAACGTCCTGACTTTC,CSVGSWTAGANVLTF
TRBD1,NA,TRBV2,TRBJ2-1,TGTGCCAGCAGTGAAGTATCGACAGGGGAAGGTGAGCAGTTCTTC,CASSEVSTGEGEQFF
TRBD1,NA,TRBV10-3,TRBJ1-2,TGTGCCATCAGTGGACCAAGACAGGGGAACTATGGCTACACCTTC,CAISGPRQGNYGYTF
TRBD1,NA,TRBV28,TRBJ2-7,TGTGCCAGCAGTTTCCTTGGACAGGGGGTCCACGAGCAGTACTTC,CASSFLGQGVHEQYF
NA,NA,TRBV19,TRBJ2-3,TGTGCCAGTAGTATAGGGGCGCCAGCTGTTACAGATACGCAGTATTTT,CASSIGAPAVTDTQYF
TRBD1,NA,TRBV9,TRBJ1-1,TGTGCCAGCAGCGTCGGACAGGGTATTATGAACACTGAAGCTTTCTTT,CASSVGQGIMNTEAFF
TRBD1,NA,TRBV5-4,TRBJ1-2,TGTGCCAGCAGCTTGGCCCGACAGGGGGCGAAGGATGGCTACACCTTC,CASSLARQGAKDGYTF
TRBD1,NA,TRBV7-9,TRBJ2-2,TGTGCCAGCAGCGCCCACAGGGGGGCGAACACCGGGGAGCTGTTTTTT,CASSAHRGANTGELFF
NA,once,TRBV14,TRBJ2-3,TGTGCCAGCAGCCAAGTCCAGGGGCGGACAGATACGCAGTATTTT,CASSQVQGRTDTQYF
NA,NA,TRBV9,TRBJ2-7,TGTGCCAGCAGCGTGAGTTCCGGGAGCACCTACGAGCAGTACTTC,CASSVSSGSTYEQYF
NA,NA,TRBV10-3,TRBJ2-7,TGTGCCATCAGTGAGGGGACTCCTCCCGAGCAGTACTTC,CAISEGTPPEQYF
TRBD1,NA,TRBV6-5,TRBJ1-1,TGTGCCAGCAGCGGGACAGGGGGAGCTTTCTTT,CASSGTGGAFF
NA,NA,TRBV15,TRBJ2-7,TGTGCCACGCAGCTGAGGAGTACCTACGAGCAGTACTTC,CATQLRSTYEQYF
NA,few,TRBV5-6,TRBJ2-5,TGTGCCAGCAGCTTGACCAGGTGGGCCCAGTACTTC,CASSLTRWAQYF